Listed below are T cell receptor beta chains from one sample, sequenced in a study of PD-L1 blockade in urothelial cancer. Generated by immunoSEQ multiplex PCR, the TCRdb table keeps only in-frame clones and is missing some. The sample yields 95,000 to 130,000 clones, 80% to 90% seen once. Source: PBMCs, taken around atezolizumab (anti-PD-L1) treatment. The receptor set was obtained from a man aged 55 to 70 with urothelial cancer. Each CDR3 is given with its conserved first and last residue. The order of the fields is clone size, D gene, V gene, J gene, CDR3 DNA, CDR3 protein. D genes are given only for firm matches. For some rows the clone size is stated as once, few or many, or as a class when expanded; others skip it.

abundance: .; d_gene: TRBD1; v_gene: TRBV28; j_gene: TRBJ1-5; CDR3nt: TGTGCCAGCAGTTTCCAGGGACAGGTCAATCAGCCCCAGCATTTT; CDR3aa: CASSFQGQVNQPQHF
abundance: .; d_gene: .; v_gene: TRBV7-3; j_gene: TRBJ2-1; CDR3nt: TGTGCCAGCAGCACAGGCGATGAGCAGTTCTTC; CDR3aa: CASSTGDEQFF
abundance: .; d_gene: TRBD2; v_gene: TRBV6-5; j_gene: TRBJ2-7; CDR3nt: TGTGCCAGCAGCTACAGCGCTGCGGGGGGCTACGAGCAGTACTTC; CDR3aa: CASSYSAAGGYEQYF
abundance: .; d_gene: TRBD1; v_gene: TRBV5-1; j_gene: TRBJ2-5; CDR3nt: TGCGCCAGCAGCTTTCAGGGGGCCCTAGAGACCCAGTACTTC; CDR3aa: CASSFQGALETQYF
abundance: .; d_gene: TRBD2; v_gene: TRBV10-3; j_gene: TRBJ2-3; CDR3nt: TGTGCCATCAGTGAAGCGGGGGGCCGCACAGATACGCAGTATTTT; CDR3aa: CAISEAGGRTDTQYF
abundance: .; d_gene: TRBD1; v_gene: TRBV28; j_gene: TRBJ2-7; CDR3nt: TGTGCCAGCAGTTCCCGAGGGACAGTAGAAACCTACGAGCAGTACTTC; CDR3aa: CASSSRGTVETYEQYF
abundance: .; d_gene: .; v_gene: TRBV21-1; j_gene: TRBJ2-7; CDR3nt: TGTGCCAGCAGCAATGAGGTCTTGCTGATAGCGGGCAATCACTCCTACGAGCAGTACTTC; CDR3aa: CASSNEVLLIAGNHSYEQYF
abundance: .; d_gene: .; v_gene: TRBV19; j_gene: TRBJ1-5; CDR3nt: TGTGCCAGTAGTATCGGCAGCGATCAGCCCCAGCATTTT; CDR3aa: CASSIGSDQPQHF
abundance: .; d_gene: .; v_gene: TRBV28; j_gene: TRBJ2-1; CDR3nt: TGTGCCAGCAGTTTATGGGCAGGGGTAGGCGATGAGCAGTTCTTC; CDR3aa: CASSLWAGVGDEQFF
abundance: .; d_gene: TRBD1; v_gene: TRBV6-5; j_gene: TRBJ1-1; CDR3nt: TGTGCCAGCAGTGCCGGGACAGGGGGGACTGAAGCTTTCTTT; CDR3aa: CASSAGTGGTEAFF
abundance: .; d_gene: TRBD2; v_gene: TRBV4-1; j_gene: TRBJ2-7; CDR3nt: TGCGCCAGCAGCCAAGATCCTAGCGGGAGAGGGTACGAGCAGTACTTC; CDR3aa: CASSQDPSGRGYEQYF
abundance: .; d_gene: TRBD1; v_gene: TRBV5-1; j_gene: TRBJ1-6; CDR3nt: TGCGCCAGCAGCGTCCTCGGGACAGGGGGTTCACCCCTCCACTTT; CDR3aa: CASSVLGTGGSPLHF
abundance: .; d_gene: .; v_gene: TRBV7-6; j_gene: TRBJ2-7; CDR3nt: TGTGCCAGCAGCCATAGAGACTACGAGCAGTACTTC; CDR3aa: CASSHRDYEQYF
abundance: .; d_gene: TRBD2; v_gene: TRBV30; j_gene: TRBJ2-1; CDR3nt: TGCGGGGGGAGCTCCTACAATGAGCAGTTCTTC; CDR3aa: CGGSSYNEQFF
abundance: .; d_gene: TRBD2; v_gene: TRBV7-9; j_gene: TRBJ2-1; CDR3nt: TGTGCCAGCAGCTTAGTAGCGGGGGCCTACAATGAGCAGTTCTTC; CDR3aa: CASSLVAGAYNEQFF
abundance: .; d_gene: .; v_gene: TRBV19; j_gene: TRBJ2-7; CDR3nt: TGTGCCAGTACCGGAGGGAGCCCCGGGTACGAGCAGTACTTC; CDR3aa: CASTGGSPGYEQYF
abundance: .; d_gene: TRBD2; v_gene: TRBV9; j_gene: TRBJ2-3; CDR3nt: TGTGCCAGCAGCAGAGGGAGTAGCGGGAGCACAGATACGCAGTATTTT; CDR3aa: CASSRGSSGSTDTQYF
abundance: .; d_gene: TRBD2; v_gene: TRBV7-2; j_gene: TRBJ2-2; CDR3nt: TGTGCCAGCAGCTTCTCGGGGGGGGGCACCGGGGAGCTGTTTTTT; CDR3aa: CASSFSGGGTGELFF
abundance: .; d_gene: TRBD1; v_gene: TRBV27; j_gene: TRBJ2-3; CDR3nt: TGTGCCAGCAGGGCAGGGGGCGCCATAACTAGATCCCTAATTAGCACAGATACGCAGTATTTT; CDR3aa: CASRAGGAITRSLISTDTQYF
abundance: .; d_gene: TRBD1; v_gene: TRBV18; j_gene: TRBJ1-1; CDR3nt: TGTGCCAGCTCACCCCGCAACAGGGGGGACACTGAAGCTTTCTTT; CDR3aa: CASSPRNRGDTEAFF
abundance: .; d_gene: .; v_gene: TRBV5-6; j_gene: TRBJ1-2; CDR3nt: TGTGCCAGCAGCCAACGGACAGCTGATTACTATGGCTACACCTTC; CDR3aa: CASSQRTADYYGYTF
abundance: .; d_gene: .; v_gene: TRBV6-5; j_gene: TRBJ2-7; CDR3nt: TGTGCCAGCAAACCCAGGAACAGGGTGGTTAGCGAGCAGTACTTC; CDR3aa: CASKPRNRVVSEQYF
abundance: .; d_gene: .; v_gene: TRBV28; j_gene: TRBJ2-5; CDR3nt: TGTGCCAGCAGTTTGCCTCCCCATCAGGCGACCCAAGAGACCCAGTACTTC; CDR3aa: CASSLPPHQATQETQYF
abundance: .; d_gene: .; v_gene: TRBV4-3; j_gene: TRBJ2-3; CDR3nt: TGCGCCAGCAGCCAAACTTTCAGCGGGTCCACAGATACGCAGTATTTT; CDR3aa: CASSQTFSGSTDTQYF
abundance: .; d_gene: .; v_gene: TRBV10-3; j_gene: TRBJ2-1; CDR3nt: TGTGCCAGTCCGGAGAGGGTCTACAATGAGCAGTTCTTC; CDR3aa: CASPERVYNEQFF
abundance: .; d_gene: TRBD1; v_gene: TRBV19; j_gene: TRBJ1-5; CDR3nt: TGTGCCAGTCACGGGGGGACAGGGGCCAATCAGCCCCAGCATTTT; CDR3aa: CASHGGTGANQPQHF
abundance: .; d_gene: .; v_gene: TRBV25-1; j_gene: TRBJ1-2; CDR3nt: TGTGCCAGCAGTGAATTTTATGGCAGGCCTAAGTTC; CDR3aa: CASSEFYGRPKF
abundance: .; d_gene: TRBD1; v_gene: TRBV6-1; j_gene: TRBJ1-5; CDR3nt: TGTGCCAGCAGTGAGGACAGGGGTCAGCCCCAGCATTTT; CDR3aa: CASSEDRGQPQHF
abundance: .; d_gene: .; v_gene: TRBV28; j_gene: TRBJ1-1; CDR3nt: TGTGCCAGCAGTTTAGGCAGGGAGGACACTGAAGCTTTCTTT; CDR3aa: CASSLGREDTEAFF
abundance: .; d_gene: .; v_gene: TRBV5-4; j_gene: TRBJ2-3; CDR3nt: TGTGCCAGCAGCCCGACTGGACTAGGGGGGGATACGCAGTATTTT; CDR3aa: CASSPTGLGGDTQYF
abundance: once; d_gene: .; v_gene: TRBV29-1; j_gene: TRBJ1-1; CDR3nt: TGCAGCGTTGGACTGCAAATGAACACTGAAGCTTTCTTT; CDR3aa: CSVGLQMNTEAFF
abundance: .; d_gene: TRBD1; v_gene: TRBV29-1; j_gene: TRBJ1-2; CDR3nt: TGCAGCGTGCCGGGACAGGGTGTCTATGGCTACACCTTC; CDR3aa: CSVPGQGVYGYTF
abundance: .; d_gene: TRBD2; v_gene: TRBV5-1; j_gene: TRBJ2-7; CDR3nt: TGCGCCAGCAGCTCCCACGGGACTAGCACCTCCTACGAGCAGTACTTC; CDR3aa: CASSSHGTSTSYEQYF
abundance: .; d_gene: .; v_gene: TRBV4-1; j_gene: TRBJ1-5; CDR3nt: TGCGCCAGCAGCCAAGAACAGGCCAATCAGCCCCAGCATTTT; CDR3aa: CASSQEQANQPQHF
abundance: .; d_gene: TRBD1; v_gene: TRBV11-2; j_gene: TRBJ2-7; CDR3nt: TGTGCCAGCAGCACACTGACAGGGGTCGCCTACGAGCAGTACTTC; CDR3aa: CASSTLTGVAYEQYF
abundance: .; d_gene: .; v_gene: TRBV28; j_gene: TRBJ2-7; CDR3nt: TGTGCCAGCAGTTTTAATTTTCTACCAGCGGAGCAGTACTTC; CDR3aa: CASSFNFLPAEQYF
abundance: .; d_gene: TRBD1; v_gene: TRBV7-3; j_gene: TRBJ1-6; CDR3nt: TGTGCCAGCAGCTTAATGGGACAGGGCTATAATTCACCCCTCCACTTT; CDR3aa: CASSLMGQGYNSPLHF
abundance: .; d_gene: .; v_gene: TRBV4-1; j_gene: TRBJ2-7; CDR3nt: TGCGCCAGCAGCCAGACTGATTCCTACGAGCAGTACTTC; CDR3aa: CASSQTDSYEQYF
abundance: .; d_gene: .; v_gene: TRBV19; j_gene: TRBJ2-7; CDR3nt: TGTGCCAGTAGTATGTCGAGTGATGGTGGCGAGCAGTACTTC; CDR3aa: CASSMSSDGGEQYF
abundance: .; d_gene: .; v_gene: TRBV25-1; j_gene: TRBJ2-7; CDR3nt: TGTGCCAGCAGTGAATTTAGCGAGCAGTACTTC; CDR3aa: CASSEFSEQYF
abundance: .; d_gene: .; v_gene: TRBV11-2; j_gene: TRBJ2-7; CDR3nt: TGTGCCAGCAGGGTCCCGGGAAACTACGAGCAGTACTTC; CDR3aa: CASRVPGNYEQYF
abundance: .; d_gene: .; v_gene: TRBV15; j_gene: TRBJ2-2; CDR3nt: TGTGCCACCAGCAGAGGACCGTACAGGAACACCGGGGAGCTGTTTTTT; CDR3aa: CATSRGPYRNTGELFF
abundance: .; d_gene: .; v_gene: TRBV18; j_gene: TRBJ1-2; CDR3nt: TGTGCCAGCTCACCACCGAGGGCAGGAGAATATGGCTACACCTTC; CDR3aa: CASSPPRAGEYGYTF
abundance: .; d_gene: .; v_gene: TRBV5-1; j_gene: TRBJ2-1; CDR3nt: TGCGCCAGCAGCTTGGGACTCCGACGCGGGGATGAGCAGTTCTTC; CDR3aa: CASSLGLRRGDEQFF
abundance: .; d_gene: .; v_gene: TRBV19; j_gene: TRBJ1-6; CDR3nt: TGTGCCAGTAACCGGGAGGCGGCCTATAATTCACCCCTCCACTTT; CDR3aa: CASNREAAYNSPLHF
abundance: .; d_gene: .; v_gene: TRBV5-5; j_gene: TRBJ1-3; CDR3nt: TGTGCCAGCAGCTTGGGAGAGGGTAACACCATATATTTT; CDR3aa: CASSLGEGNTIYF
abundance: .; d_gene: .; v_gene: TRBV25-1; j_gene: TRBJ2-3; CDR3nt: TGTGCCAGCAGTGCAACCGGGTTCACAGATACGCAGTATTTT; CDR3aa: CASSATGFTDTQYF
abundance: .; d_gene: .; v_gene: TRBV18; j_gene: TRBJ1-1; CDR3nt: TGTGCCAGCTCACCAGGCAGGGATAACACTGAAGCTTTCTTT; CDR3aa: CASSPGRDNTEAFF
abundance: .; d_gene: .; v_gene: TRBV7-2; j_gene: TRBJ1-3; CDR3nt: TGTGCCAGCAGCTCCGTTGGGCCCCGCTCTGGAAACACCATATATTTT; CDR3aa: CASSSVGPRSGNTIYF
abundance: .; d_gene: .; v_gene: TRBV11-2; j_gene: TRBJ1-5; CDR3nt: TGTGCCAGCAGCTTGTCAGGGGATCAGCCCCAGCATTTT; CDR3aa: CASSLSGDQPQHF